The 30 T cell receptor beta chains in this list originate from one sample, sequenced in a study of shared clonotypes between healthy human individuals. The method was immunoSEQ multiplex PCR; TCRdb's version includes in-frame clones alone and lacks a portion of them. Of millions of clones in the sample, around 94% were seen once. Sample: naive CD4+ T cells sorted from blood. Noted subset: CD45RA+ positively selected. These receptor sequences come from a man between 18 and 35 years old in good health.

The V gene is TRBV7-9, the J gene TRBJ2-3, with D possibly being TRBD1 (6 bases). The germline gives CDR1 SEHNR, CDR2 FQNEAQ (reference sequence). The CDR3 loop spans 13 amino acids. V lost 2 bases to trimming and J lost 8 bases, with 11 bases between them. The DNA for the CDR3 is TGTGCCAGCAGCTTAAGTCTACAGGGTACGCAGTATTTT. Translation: CASSLSLQGTQYF.

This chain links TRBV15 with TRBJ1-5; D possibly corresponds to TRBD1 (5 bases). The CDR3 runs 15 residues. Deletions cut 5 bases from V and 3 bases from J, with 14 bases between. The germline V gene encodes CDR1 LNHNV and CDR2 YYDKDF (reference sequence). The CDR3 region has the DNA TGTGCCACCAGCCTGGGACGGACGGTCAATCAGCCCCAGCATTTT. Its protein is CATSLGRTVNQPQHF.

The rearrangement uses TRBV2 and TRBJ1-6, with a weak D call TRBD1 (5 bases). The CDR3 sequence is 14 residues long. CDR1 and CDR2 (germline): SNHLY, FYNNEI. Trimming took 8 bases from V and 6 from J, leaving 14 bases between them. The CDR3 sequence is CASGGRDGNSPLHF. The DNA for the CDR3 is TGTGCCAGCGGGGGAAGGGATGGTAATTCACCCCTCCACTTT.

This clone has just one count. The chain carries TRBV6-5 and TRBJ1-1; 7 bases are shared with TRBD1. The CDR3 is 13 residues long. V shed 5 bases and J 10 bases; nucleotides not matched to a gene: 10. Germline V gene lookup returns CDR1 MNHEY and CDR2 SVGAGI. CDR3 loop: CASSTDRVGGAFF. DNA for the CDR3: TGTGCCAGCAGTACCGACAGGGTCGGGGGAGCTTTCTTT.

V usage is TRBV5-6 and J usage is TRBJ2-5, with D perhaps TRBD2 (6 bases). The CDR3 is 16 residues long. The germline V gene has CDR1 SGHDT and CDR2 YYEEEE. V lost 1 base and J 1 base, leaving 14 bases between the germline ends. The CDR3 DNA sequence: TGTGCCAGCAGCTTGCTCGCTAGCGCAGGCCAAGAGACCCAGTACTTC. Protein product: CASSLLASAGQETQYF.

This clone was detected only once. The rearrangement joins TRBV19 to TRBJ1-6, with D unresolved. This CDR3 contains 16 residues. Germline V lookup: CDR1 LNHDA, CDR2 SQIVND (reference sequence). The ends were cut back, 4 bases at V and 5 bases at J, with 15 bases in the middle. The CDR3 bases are TGTGCCAGTAGTACCCTACCGCAAGGGAATAATTCACCCCTCCACTTT. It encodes CASSTLPQGNNSPLHF.

The CDR3 bases are TGTGCCAGCACCTTCCCGGCAGGGAATTTTGGCTACACCTTC. It yields the protein CASTFPAGNFGYTF. V gene TRBV6-1 combines with J gene TRBJ1-2; D is possibly TRBD1 (5 bases). The length of the CDR3 is 14 residues. Germline V gene sequence: CDR1 MNHNS, CDR2 SASEGT. Trimming took 7 bases from V and 7 from J, leaving 19 bases between them.

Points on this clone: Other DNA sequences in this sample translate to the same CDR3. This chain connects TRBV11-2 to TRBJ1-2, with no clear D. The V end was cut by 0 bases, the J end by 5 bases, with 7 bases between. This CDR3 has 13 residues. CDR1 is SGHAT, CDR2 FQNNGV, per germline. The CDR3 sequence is CASSLDGLYGYTF. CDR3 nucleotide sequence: TGTGCCAGCAGCTTAGATGGGTTGTATGGCTACACCTTC.

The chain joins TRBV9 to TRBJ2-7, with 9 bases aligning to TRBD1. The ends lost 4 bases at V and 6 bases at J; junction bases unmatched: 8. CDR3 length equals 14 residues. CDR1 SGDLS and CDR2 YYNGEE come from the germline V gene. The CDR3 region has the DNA TGTGCCAGCAGCACACGGACAGGGGCGGGCGAGCAGTACTTC. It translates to CASSTRTGAGEQYF.

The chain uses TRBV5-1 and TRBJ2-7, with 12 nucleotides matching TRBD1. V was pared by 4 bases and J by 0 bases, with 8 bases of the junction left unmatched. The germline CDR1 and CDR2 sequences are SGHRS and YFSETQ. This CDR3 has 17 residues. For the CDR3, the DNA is TGCGCCAGCAGCACCTCGGGACAGGGGGCCGTCTCCTACGAGCAGTACTTC. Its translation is CASSTSGQGAVSYEQYF. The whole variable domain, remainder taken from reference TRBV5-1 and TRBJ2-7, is KAGVTQTPRYLIKTRGQQVTLSCSPISGHRSVSWYQQTPGQGLQFLFEYFSETQRNKGNFPGRFSGRQFSNSRSEMNVSTLELGDSALYLCASSTSGQGAVSYEQYFGPGTRLTVT.

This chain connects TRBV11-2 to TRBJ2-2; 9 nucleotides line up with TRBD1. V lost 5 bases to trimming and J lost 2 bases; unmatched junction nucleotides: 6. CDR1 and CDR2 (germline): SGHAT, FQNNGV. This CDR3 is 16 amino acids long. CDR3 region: CASSIQGAPNTGELFF. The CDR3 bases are TGTGCCAGCAGCATACAGGGGGCCCCAAACACCGGGGAGCTGTTTTTT.

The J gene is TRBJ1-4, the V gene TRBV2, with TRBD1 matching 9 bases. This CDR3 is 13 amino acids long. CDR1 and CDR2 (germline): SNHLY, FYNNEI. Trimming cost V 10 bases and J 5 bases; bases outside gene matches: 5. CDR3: CATRQGGNEKLFF. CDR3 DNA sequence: TGTGCCACCAGACAGGGGGGGAATGAAAAACTGTTTTTT.

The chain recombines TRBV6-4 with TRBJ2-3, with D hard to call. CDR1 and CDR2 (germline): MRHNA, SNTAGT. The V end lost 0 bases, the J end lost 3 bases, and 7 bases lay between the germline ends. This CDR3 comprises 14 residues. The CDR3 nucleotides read TGTGCCAGCAGTGACTCGAGTCGAACAGATACGCAGTATTTT. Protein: CASSDSSRTDTQYF.

This CDR3 is CASSYSWTGGYTEAFF. CDR3 sequence (DNA): TGTGCCAGCAGTTACTCCTGGACAGGGGGTTATACTGAAGCTTTCTTT. The chain joins TRBV6-5 to TRBJ1-1; 10 nucleotides agree with TRBD1. The CDR3 has 16 residues. Germline V lookup: CDR1 MNHEY, CDR2 SVGAGI. J was trimmed by 5 bases and V by 0 bases; bases with no gene match: 6.

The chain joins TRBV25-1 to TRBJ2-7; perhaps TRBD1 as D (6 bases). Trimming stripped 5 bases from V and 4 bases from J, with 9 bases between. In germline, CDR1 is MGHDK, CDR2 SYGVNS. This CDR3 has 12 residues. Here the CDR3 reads CASSFTGYEQYF. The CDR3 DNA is TGTGCCAGCAGTTTCACAGGGTACGAGCAGTACTTC.

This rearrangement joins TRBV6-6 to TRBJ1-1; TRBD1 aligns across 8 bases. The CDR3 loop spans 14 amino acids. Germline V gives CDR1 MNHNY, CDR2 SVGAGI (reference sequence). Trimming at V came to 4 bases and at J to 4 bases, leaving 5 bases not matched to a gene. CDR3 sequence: CASSWGTGGTEAFF. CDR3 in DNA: TGTGCCAGCAGTTGGGGAACAGGGGGCACTGAAGCTTTCTTT.

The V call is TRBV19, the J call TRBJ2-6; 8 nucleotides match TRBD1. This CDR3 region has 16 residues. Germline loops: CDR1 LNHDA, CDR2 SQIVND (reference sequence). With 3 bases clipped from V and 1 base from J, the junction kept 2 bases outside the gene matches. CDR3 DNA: TGTGCCAGTAGTATCAGGACAGGGTCTGGGGCCAACGTCCTGACTTTC. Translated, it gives CASSIRTGSGANVLTF.

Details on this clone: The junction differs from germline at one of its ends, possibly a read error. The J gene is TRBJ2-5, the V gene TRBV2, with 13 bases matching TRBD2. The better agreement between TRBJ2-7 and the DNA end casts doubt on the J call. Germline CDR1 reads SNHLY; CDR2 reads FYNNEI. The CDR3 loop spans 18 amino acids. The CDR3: CASSEGTSGKLTTYEQYF. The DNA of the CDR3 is TGTGCCAGCAGCGAAGGGACTAGCGGGAAACTCACTACCTACGAGCAGTACTTC.

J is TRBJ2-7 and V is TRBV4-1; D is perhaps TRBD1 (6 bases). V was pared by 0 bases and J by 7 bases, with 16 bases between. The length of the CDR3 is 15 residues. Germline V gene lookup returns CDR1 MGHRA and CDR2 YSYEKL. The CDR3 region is CASSQEARGSREQYF. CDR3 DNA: TGCGCCAGCAGCCAAGAGGCCAGGGGATCGAGGGAGCAGTACTTC.

CDR3 nucleotide sequence: TGCGCCAGCAGGACGACTAGCGGGTCCGCGAGGGAGACCCAGTACTTC. It specifies CASRTTSGSARETQYF. V and J are TRBV5-1 and TRBJ2-5, with 10 bases identical to TRBD2. The CDR3 is made up of 16 amino acids. CDR1 is SGHRS, CDR2 YFSETQ, per germline. After removal of 5 bases from V and 5 bases from J, the junction contained 12 bases not matched to a gene.

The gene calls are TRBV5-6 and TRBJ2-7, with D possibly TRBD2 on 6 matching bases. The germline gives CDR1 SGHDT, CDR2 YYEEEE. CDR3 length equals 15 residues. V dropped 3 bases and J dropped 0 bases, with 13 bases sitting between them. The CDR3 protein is CASSSTGSYSYEQYF. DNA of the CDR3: TGTGCCAGCAGCTCGACCGGGAGCTACTCCTACGAGCAGTACTTC.

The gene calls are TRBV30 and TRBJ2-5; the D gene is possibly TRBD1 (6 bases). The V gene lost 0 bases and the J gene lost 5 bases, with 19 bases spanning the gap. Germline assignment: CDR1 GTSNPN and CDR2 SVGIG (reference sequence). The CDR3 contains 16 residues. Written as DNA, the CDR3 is TGTGCCTGGAGTGTTGGGGCAGGGGAATGGTGGGAGACCCAGTACTTC. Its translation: CAWSVGAGEWWETQYF. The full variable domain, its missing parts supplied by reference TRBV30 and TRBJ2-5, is SQTIHQWPATLVQPVGSPLSLECTVEGTSNPNLYWYRQAAGRGLQLLFYSVGIGQISSEVPQNLSASRPQDRQFILSSKKLLLSDSGFYLCAWSVGAGEWWETQYFGPGTRLLVL.

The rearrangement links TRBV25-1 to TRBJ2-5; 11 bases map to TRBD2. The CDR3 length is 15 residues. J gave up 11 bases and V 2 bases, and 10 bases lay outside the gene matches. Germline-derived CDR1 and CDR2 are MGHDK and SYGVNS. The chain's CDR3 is CASSERTSGSREQYF. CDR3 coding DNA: TGTGCCAGCAGTGAACGAACTAGCGGGAGTAGAGAGCAGTACTTC.

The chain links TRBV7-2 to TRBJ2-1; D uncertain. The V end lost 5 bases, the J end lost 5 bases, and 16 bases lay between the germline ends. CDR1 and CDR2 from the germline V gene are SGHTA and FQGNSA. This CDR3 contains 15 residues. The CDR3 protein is CASSKGPATNNEQFF. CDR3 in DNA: TGTGCCAGCAGCAAAGGACCCGCGACAAACAATGAGCAGTTCTTC.

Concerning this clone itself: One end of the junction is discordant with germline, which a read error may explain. The CDR3 region has the DNA TGTGCCAGCCGTGAGAGCAACACTGAAGCTTTCTTT. Translated, it gives CASRESNTEAFF. This chain joins TRBV6-1 and TRBJ1-1; D is uncertain. Germline loops: CDR1 MNHNS, CDR2 SASEGT. The CDR3 sequence is 12 residues long.

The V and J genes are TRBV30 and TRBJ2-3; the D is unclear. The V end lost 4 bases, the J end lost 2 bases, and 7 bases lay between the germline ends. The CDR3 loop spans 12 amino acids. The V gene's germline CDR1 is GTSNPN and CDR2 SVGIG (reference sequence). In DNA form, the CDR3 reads TGTGCCTGGACTCAGAACACAGATACGCAGTATTTT. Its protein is CAWTQNTDTQYF.

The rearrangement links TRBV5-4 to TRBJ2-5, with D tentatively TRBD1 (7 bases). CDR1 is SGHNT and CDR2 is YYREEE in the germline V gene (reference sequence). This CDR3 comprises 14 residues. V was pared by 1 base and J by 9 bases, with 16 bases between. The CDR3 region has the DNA TGTGCCAGCAGCTTGAGGGACAGTTGGGAGGCCCAGTACTTC. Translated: CASSLRDSWEAQYF.

The CDR3 protein is CASTVGTEAFF. The CDR3 region has the DNA TGCGCCAGCACGGTCGGCACTGAAGCTTTCTTT. The chain is built from TRBV10-2 and TRBJ1-1; no firm D call. The length of the CDR3 is 11 residues. Trimming left V 7 bases short and J 4 bases short, with 7 bases between. In germline, CDR1 is WSHSY, CDR2 SAAADI.

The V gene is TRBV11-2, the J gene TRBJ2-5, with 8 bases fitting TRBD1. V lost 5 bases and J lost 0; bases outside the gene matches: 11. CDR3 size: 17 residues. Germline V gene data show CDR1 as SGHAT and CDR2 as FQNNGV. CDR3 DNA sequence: TGTGCCAGCAGCCCCCCCGACAGGGGCCTTTACCAAGAGACCCAGTACTTC. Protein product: CASSPPDRGLYQETQYF. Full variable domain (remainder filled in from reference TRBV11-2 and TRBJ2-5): EAGVAQSPRYKIIEKRQSVAFWCNPISGHATLYWYQQILGQGPKLLIQFQNNGVVDDSQLPKDRFSAERLKGVDSTLKIQPAKLEDSAVYLCASSPPDRGLYQETQYFGPGTRLLVL.

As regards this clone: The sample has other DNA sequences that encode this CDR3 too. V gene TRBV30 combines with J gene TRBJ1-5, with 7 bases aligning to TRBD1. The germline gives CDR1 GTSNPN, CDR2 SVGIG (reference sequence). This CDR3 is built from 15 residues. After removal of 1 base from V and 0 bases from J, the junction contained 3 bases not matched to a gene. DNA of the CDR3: TGTGCCTGGAGTGGGACAGGCTATAGCAATCAGCCCCAGCATTTT. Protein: CAWSGTGYSNQPQHF.